This T cell receptor beta chain appears in the sequencing data of a study of control samples from healthy donors and cancer patients. About this clone itself: At one of its ends the junction is not consistent with the germline gene, which may arise from a read error.

The CDR3 consists of 13 residues. The germline V gene has CDR1 SSHAT and CDR2 FNYEAQ (reference sequence). Here immunoSEQ multiplex PCR was the method, and the copy in TCRdb shows in-frame clones only, minus some. The profile shows 150,000 to 200,000 clones, around 88% of them singletons. The chain employs TRBV7-7 and TRBJ1-4, with D maybe TRBD1 (5 bases). The sample was blood. The source of this sequence is a man between 18 and 35 years old in good health. CDR3 sequence (DNA): TGTGCTAGCAGCCCCCTCGGGGACGAAAAACTGTTTTTT. As protein: CASSPLGDEKLFF.